This T cell receptor (beta chain) came from a study of cytomegalovirus exposure and HLA in healthy donors. General study points: In a later analysis, about 17,000 TCR beta sequences were associated with HLA alleles at 0.05 false discovery rate.

As regards this clone: Its antigen remains unidentified.

Looked up from germline, CDR1 is SEHNR and CDR2 is FQNEAQ (reference sequence). J was trimmed by 4 bases and V by 7 bases; bases with no gene match: 13. The CDR3 is 16 amino acids. The primer mix had 60 Vbeta and 13 Jbeta primers. Measured with immunoSEQ multiplex PCR; TCRdb has only the in-frame clones, and not every one. The sample holds roughly 110,000 clones, approximately 79% seen once. The rearrangement joins TRBV7-9 to TRBJ2-3; 8 bases match TRBD1. Input material: PBMCs. The TCR was taken from a middle-aged woman in good health and CMV-seropositive. CDR3 protein: CASKKLGQGGSDTQYF. CDR3 bases: TGTGCCAGCAAAAAATTAGGACAGGGCGGATCAGATACGCAGTATTTT.